The sequence of this T cell receptor (beta chain) was determined in a study of blood T cell repertoires in COVID-19. The wider study: Samples came from the United States, Italy and Spain, spanning acute and convalescent COVID-19. PBMCs, B-cell-depleted T cells, or T cells provided the cDNA or gDNA that made up the material.

Germline V lookup: CDR1 SGHTA, CDR2 FQGNSA. The CDR3 is 15 amino acids. V lost 5 bases to trimming and J lost 2 bases; unmatched junction nucleotides: 8. Some clones are missing from TCRdb's copy, which holds only in-frame ones; the method was immunoSEQ multiplex PCR. The sample holds roughly 360,000 clones, around 83% seen once. Adults between roughly 18 and 95 years of age took part from 20 to 25 US areas. What was sequenced was PBMCs or T cells enriched from blood (not recorded which). The V gene is TRBV7-2, the J gene TRBJ1-2; TRBD1 aligns across 7 bases. The receptor was derived from a woman in her forties or fifties who had recovered from COVID-19. The CDR3 region has the DNA TGTGCCAGCAGCGCGGATCGGACAGGCAACTATGGCTACACCTTC. It is translated as CASSADRTGNYGYTF.